The 10 T cell receptor beta chains below come from one sample, sequenced in a study of T cells after yellow fever vaccination. MiXCR, applied by TCRdb to the 5' RACE reads, yields one record per CDR3 protein. The table has about 320,000 distinct CDR3 sequences, around 11% seen once. The sequenced sample was CD4+ T cells sorted from PBMCs, obtained 45 days after the yellow fever booster vaccination. The receptors stem from a man aged 18 to 30 who received the YFV17D yellow fever vaccine.

The rearrangement links TRBV4-1 to TRBJ2-4; 9 bases match TRBD2. CDR1 is MGHRA and CDR2 is YSYEKL in the germline V gene. V lost 0 bases to trimming and J lost 0 bases; unmatched junction nucleotides: 9. This CDR3 region has 19 residues. CDR3 protein: CASSQDRRLAGLAKNIQYF. CDR3 sequence (DNA): TGCGCCAGCAGCCAAGATCGGCGGCTAGCGGGATTAGCCAAAAACATTCAGTACTTC.

The chain is built from TRBV19 and TRBJ1-5, with 12 nucleotides matching TRBD1. V lost 5 bases to trimming and J lost 7 bases; unmatched junction nucleotides: 9. The CDR3 extends over 16 amino acids. CDR1 is LNHDA, CDR2 SQIVND, per germline (reference sequence). The CDR3 DNA reads as TGTGCCAGTAGTTCCAGACCGGGACAGGGGGCCCAGCCCCAGCATTTT. This codes for CASSSRPGQGAQPQHF.

J is TRBJ2-1 and V is TRBV5-1; possible D gene TRBD1, 5 bases. This CDR3 has 15 residues. V dropped 4 bases and J dropped 2 bases, with 13 bases sitting between them. Per germline, CDR1 SGHRS and CDR2 YFSETQ. CDR3 sequence reads: CASSPRASPYNEQFF. The DNA of the CDR3 is TGCGCCAGCAGCCCCAGGGCCAGTCCCTACAATGAGCAGTTCTTC.

There are many counts of this clonotype. The V and J genes are TRBV5-1 and TRBJ1-1; 11 bases align to TRBD1. Germline CDR1 is SGHRS and CDR2 is YFSETQ. The J segment lost 5 bases and the V segment lost 4 bases, leaving 4 bases of the junction unmatched. The CDR3 sequence is 14 residues long. This CDR3 is CASSPGTGGTEAFF. DNA of the CDR3: TGCGCCAGCAGCCCTGGGACAGGGGGAACTGAAGCTTTCTTT.

The chain combines TRBV4-3 with TRBJ2-2; D gene unclear. Germline V gene lookup returns CDR1 LGHNA and CDR2 YSLEER. The CDR3 is 14 amino acids. Trimming removed 0 bases from V and 6 bases from J, with 8 bases in between. CDR3: CASSQEIGSGELFF. DNA for the CDR3: TGCGCCAGCAGCCAAGAAATAGGATCCGGGGAGCTGTTTTTT.

The CDR3 coding sequence is TGCGCCAGCAAAACCAGGACAGGGTGGGCCACTGAAGCTTTCTTT. Protein product: CASKTRTGWATEAFF. The J gene is TRBJ1-1, the V gene TRBV5-1; 8 positions agree with TRBD1. Germline V CDR1 and CDR2: SGHRS, YFSETQ. The CDR3 covers 15 residues. With 6 bases clipped from V and 4 bases from J, the junction kept 11 bases outside the gene matches.

This clonotype appeared many times. The genes are TRBV5-1 and TRBJ2-7; no reliable D call. This CDR3 spans 13 amino acids. V lost 1 base to trimming and J lost 6 bases, with 11 bases between them. Germline-derived CDR1 and CDR2 are SGHRS and YFSETQ. The CDR3, as DNA: TGCGCCAGCAGCTTGCTAAGTGCTACCGAGCAGTACGTC. Its protein is CASSLLSATEQYV.

This clonotype was seen a few times. This sequence joins TRBV5-5 and TRBJ2-7; D is ambiguous. Germline CDR1 SGHKS, CDR2 YYEKEE (reference sequence). V lost 1 base and J 6 bases, leaving 14 bases between the germline ends. The CDR3 spans 14 residues. The CDR3 nucleotides are TGTGCCAGCAGCTTGCTTTTGGTCGAAGGCGAGCAGTACGTC. It specifies CASSLLLVEGEQYV.

In this sample, this clonotype turned up a few times. This chain links TRBV18 with TRBJ2-7; possibly TRBD1 or TRBD2 for D (5 bases each). Germline V lookup: CDR1 KGHSH, CDR2 LQKENI. V shed 3 bases and J shed 7 bases, with 10 bases lying between them. CDR3 size: 12 residues. CDR3 bases: TGTGCCAGCTCACCGGATGAGGGGGAGCAGTACTTC. This sequence encodes CASSPDEGEQYF.

This clonotype has a handful of counts. V gene TRBV18 combines with J gene TRBJ2-5; D remains unclear. The germline CDR1 and CDR2 sequences are KGHSH and LQKENI. CDR3 length equals 13 residues. The ends were cut back, 3 bases at V and 2 bases at J, with 7 bases in the middle. The chain's CDR3 is CASSPYKQETQYF. As DNA, the CDR3 is TGTGCCAGCTCACCTTACAAACAAGAGACCCAGTACTTC.